This TCR beta chain is from a study of blood T cell repertoires in COVID-19. As originally analysed: Reference gene primers were amplified, and this amplification served to estimate nucleated cell counts. Assay: immunoSEQ multiplex PCR; the TCRdb copy retains only in-frame clones and omits some. The DNA gave D and trimming, while V, J and clone size come from that table. The table records about 31,000 clones, 91% of them present only once. CDR1 is SNHLY, CDR2 FYNNEI, per germline. The CDR3 loop spans 13 amino acids. V trimming: 11 bases; J trimming: 8 bases; junction bases outside the gene matches: 14.

The receptor was isolated from a human donor in a cohort sampled during active COVID-19. The material sequenced was peripheral blood. The genes are TRBV2 and TRBJ1-2; TRBD1 matches at 7 bases. The CDR3, as DNA: TGTGCCTCTTCCGGGGACAGCTTAAGGGGCTACACCTTC. The encoded protein is CASSGDSLRGYTF.